This TCR beta chain was recorded in a study of vaccination and CD4 T cells after COVID-19. Turning to the study itself: The BNT162b2 or mRNA-1273 vaccine was given to participants in two doses. The peptides that stimulated the cells were overlapping spike peptides from SARS-CoV-2, HCoV-NL63, HCoV-OC43 and HCoV-229E. Cultures acting as controls obtained a CEFX pool, an HIV-1 Nef pool, or no peptide.

An Oncomine TCR Beta short-read assay was used to sequence the DNA from cultured CD4+ T cells. Via MiXCR, TCRdb re-called the PCR reads, giving one row per CDR3 protein. The sample yields around 17,000 distinct CDR3 sequences, roughly two fifths seen once. Treatment here: approximately 10-day PBMC culture with coronavirus spike peptide pools or control peptides (ViraFEST assay). As for this clonotype: No antigen is known for it.

CDR1 is DFQATT, CDR2 SNEGSKA, per germline (reference sequence). V dropped 5 bases and J dropped 2; count of bases not matched to a gene: 12. There are 16 residues in the CDR3. Overall study results and limits: Post-vaccination reactive clonotypes (median around 40) did not differ significantly from post-infection (approximately 20).

Source material: CD4+ T cells from blood, cultured in vitro. The V call is TRBV20-1, the J call TRBJ1-5; 7 bases are shared with TRBD1. The sequence was obtained from a human donor who had recovered from COVID-19. The CDR3 loop is CSAPAQGGPGNQPQHF. CDR3 DNA sequence: TGCAGTGCTCCCGCCCAGGGGGGCCCTGGCAATCAGCCCCAGCATTTT.